This TCR beta chain was captured by sequencing in a study of molecular identifiers for immune sequencing clone quantification. Bulk libraries came from a prior protocol with listed TCR primers. TCRdb itself ran the PCR reads through MiXCR, one entry per CDR3 protein. The sample includes 490,000 or so distinct CDR3 sequences, about a quarter of them seen just once. The authors sorted naive CD8 T cells as CD8+CD4-CCR7+CD45RA+. This clonotype was detected once. The conserved phenylalanine or tryptophan is not found at the CDR3 terminus, so this likely reflects a read error. Germline V lookup: CDR1 MNHEY, CDR2 SMNVEV (reference sequence). V dropped 2 bases and J dropped 0 bases, with 7 bases sitting between them. CDR3 length: 15 amino acids.

Specimen: naive CD8+ T cells from blood, with Jurkat cell RNA spiked in. The subset is: FACS-sorted CD8+CD4-CCR7+CD45RA+ naive T cells. The origin of this receptor is a human donor in good health. Some libraries in this study had Jurkat cell RNA spiked in. V usage is TRBV27 and J usage is TRBJ2-2; D unresolved. The CDR3 sequence is CASSLAPPNTGELFC. CDR3 in DNA: TGTGCCAGCAGTTTAGCTCCTCCGAACACCGGGGAGCTGTTTTGT.